This is a list of T cell receptor beta chains from one sample in a study of graft-versus-host responses after intestinal transplantation. TCRdb keeps only in-frame clones here, not all; method: immunoSEQ multiplex PCR. This sample has 57,000 or so clones, with around 91% found just once. The starting material was PBMCs, obtained about 120 days after intestinal transplantation. These receptors were collected from a human patient who received an intestinal transplant, so some T cells may come from the graft donor. CDR3s include the opening cysteine and the closing phenylalanine or tryptophan. Each record gives: D gene, J gene, V gene, clone size, CDR3 DNA, CDR3 protein. A D gene is named only where the DNA matches it firmly. A clone size is listed for some rows: how often the clone was seen (once, few, many), or a class if it is expanded.

D: -; J: TRBJ2-7; V: TRBV10-3; size: -; DNA: TGTGCCATCAGTGAGTCTATAACCCACGAGCAGTACTTC; CDR3: CAISESITHEQYF
D: TRBD2; J: TRBJ2-4; V: TRBV4-1; size: once; DNA: TGCGCCAGCAGCCAAGATAAGCGGGAGGGCCTAGGAAACATTCAGTACTTC; CDR3: CASSQDKREGLGNIQYF
D: -; J: TRBJ2-4; V: TRBV10-2; size: -; DNA: TGCGCCAGCAGTGAAAGGGGCAGATTTTCGAACATTCAGTACTTC; CDR3: CASSERGRFSNIQYF
D: -; J: TRBJ1-2; V: TRBV5-6; size: -; DNA: TGTGCCAGCACCAAAACGGGAGGGACCTATGGCTACACCTTC; CDR3: CASTKTGGTYGYTF
D: TRBD2; J: TRBJ2-3; V: TRBV7-6; size: -; DNA: TGTGCCAGCAGCTCGACTGGACTAGCCCCAGATACGCAGTATTTT; CDR3: CASSSTGLAPDTQYF
D: -; J: TRBJ2-7; V: TRBV23-1; size: -; DNA: TGCGCCAGCAGTCAAGTAAGGGCCGCGCCCTCCTACGAGCAGTACTTC; CDR3: CASSQVRAAPSYEQYF
D: TRBD1; J: TRBJ2-6; V: TRBV28; size: few; DNA: TGTGCCAGCAGTTTGACAGGGTTGGGAGGGGCCAACGTCCTGACTTTC; CDR3: CASSLTGLGGANVLTF
D: TRBD2; J: TRBJ2-1; V: TRBV27; size: -; DNA: TGTGCCAGCAGCCGTTTCGGCCTAGCGGGGGGTGAGCAGTTCTTC; CDR3: CASSRFGLAGGEQFF
D: -; J: TRBJ1-4; V: TRBV21-1; size: once; DNA: TGTGCCAGCAGCAACCTTTCGCGGGGGATTAATGAAAAACTGTTTTTT; CDR3: CASSNLSRGINEKLFF
D: TRBD1; J: TRBJ2-7; V: TRBV28; size: once; DNA: TGTGCCAGCAGAACAACAGGGGGCAACTCCTACGAGCAGTACTTC; CDR3: CASRTTGGNSYEQYF
D: -; J: TRBJ2-1; V: TRBV5-1; size: few; DNA: TGTGCCAGCAGCTTGGAGCCCCCTTATGAGCAGTTCTTC; CDR3: CASSLEPPYEQFF
D: -; J: TRBJ1-1; V: TRBV6-5; size: -; DNA: TGTGCCAGCAGATCACGGTCCACTGAAGCTTTCTTT; CDR3: CASRSRSTEAFF
D: TRBD1; J: TRBJ1-1; V: TRBV5-1; size: -; DNA: TGCGCCAGCAGCTTGGACAGGGGATACACTGAAGCTTTCTTT; CDR3: CASSLDRGYTEAFF
D: -; J: TRBJ2-3; V: TRBV11-2; size: once; DNA: TGTGCCAGCTCTCGGACCGCAGATACGCAGTATTTT; CDR3: CASSRTADTQYF
D: -; J: TRBJ2-7; V: TRBV6-1; size: -; DNA: TGTGCCAGCAGTGGCTACTACGAGCAGTACTTC; CDR3: CASSGYYEQYF
D: -; J: TRBJ2-1; V: TRBV7-9; size: -; DNA: TGTGCCAGCAGCTACTCTCGACTTGGAAGTAACTATGAGCAGTTCTTC; CDR3: CASSYSRLGSNYEQFF
D: TRBD1; J: TRBJ1-2; V: TRBV14; size: -; DNA: TGTGCCAGCAGCCAATCGACAGGGGCCTATGGCTACACCTTC; CDR3: CASSQSTGAYGYTF
D: -; J: TRBJ2-7; V: TRBV7-9; size: -; DNA: TGTGCCAGCAGCCCGCGACTCGGAACCTACGAGCAGTACTTC; CDR3: CASSPRLGTYEQYF
D: -; J: TRBJ1-1; V: TRBV5-1; size: -; DNA: TGCGCCAGCAGCTTCGAGGGTAGGAAGGGTGAAGCTTTCTTT; CDR3: CASSFEGRKGEAFF
D: -; J: TRBJ2-3; V: TRBV5-8; size: -; DNA: TGTGCCAGCAGCTTGGCGTTGGGGGGACTTCTCGATACGCAGTATTTT; CDR3: CASSLALGGLLDTQYF
D: TRBD2; J: TRBJ2-2; V: TRBV2; size: -; DNA: TGTGCCAGCAGTTCCGGGACTAGCGGGGGGGATACCGGGGAGCTGTTTTTT; CDR3: CASSSGTSGGDTGELFF
D: TRBD1; J: TRBJ1-5; V: TRBV28; size: -; DNA: TGTGCCAGCAGTTTATTTCCCCGACAGGGCTATAGCAATCAGCCCCAGCATTTT; CDR3: CASSLFPRQGYSNQPQHF
D: -; J: TRBJ2-3; V: TRBV15; size: -; DNA: TGTGCCACCAGCAGGACAGAAACGATAGATACGCAGTATTTT; CDR3: CATSRTETIDTQYF
D: -; J: TRBJ2-4; V: TRBV7-8; size: -; DNA: TGTGCCAGCAGCTCGAGCCGGGGGGCCCTAGCCAAAAACATTCAGTACTTC; CDR3: CASSSSRGALAKNIQYF
D: TRBD1; J: TRBJ1-2; V: TRBV5-4; size: -; DNA: TGTGCCAGCAGCTTGGATGCAGGGGGGGGCTATGGCTACACCTTC; CDR3: CASSLDAGGGYGYTF
D: -; J: TRBJ1-1; V: TRBV9; size: -; DNA: TGTGCCAGCAGCGTAATGAGTACGAACACTGAAGCTTTCTTT; CDR3: CASSVMSTNTEAFF
D: TRBD1; J: TRBJ1-4; V: TRBV2; size: -; DNA: TGTGCCAGCAGTCCAAGGACAGGGAATGAAAAACTGTTTTTT; CDR3: CASSPRTGNEKLFF
D: -; J: TRBJ1-5; V: TRBV5-8; size: -; DNA: TGTGCCAGCAGCTTGTCTAGGGCTCAGCCCCAGCATTTT; CDR3: CASSLSRAQPQHF
D: -; J: TRBJ2-1; V: TRBV21-1; size: -; DNA: TGTGCCAGCAGCAAAGGGGCAGGGACCACCTACAATGAGCAGTTCTTC; CDR3: CASSKGAGTTYNEQFF
D: -; J: TRBJ2-7; V: TRBV12-2; size: -; DNA: TGTGCAAGTCGCTTAAACCACGAGCAGTACTTC; CDR3: CASRLNHEQYF
D: -; J: TRBJ2-7; V: TRBV9; size: -; DNA: TGTGCCAGCAGCGGAGACCAAGGGGGGCCCTACGAGCAGTACTTC; CDR3: CASSGDQGGPYEQYF
D: -; J: TRBJ1-2; V: TRBV15; size: -; DNA: TGTGCCACCAGCAGAGGGATTTTTACAGGGAGGTATGGCTACACCTTC; CDR3: CATSRGIFTGRYGYTF
D: TRBD1; J: TRBJ1-2; V: TRBV19; size: -; DNA: TGTGCCAGTACGTCAGGGGTGGACAGGCGGGCCGGCTACACCTTC; CDR3: CASTSGVDRRAGYTF
D: TRBD1; J: TRBJ2-1; V: TRBV7-9; size: once; DNA: TGTGCCAGCAGGGAGGTGGGACAGGGGTTTTCAAATGAGCAGTTCTTC; CDR3: CASREVGQGFSNEQFF
D: TRBD2; J: TRBJ2-2; V: TRBV28; size: -; DNA: TGTGCCAGCAGCCCCGGGACTAGCGGGACCAACACCGGGGAGCTGTTTTTT; CDR3: CASSPGTSGTNTGELFF
D: TRBD1; J: TRBJ2-7; V: TRBV6-6; size: -; DNA: TGTGCCAGCTCAGGACAGGGTTTATACGAGCAGTACTTC; CDR3: CASSGQGLYEQYF
D: -; J: TRBJ2-3; V: TRBV6-5; size: -; DNA: TGTGCCAGCAGTTACGTGGGGGACACAGATACGCAGTATTTT; CDR3: CASSYVGDTDTQYF
D: TRBD1; J: TRBJ1-5; V: TRBV28; size: -; DNA: TGTGCCAGCAGTTTCAACGGTCAGGGGGCCAGCAATCAGCCCCAGCATTTT; CDR3: CASSFNGQGASNQPQHF
D: -; J: TRBJ2-5; V: TRBV7-6; size: -; DNA: TGTGCCAGCAGCCCAGGGTGGGGGCAAGAGACCCAGTACTTC; CDR3: CASSPGWGQETQYF
D: TRBD2; J: TRBJ2-7; V: TRBV18; size: -; DNA: TGTGCCAGCTCCCGACTAGCGGGGGAGCCCTACGAGCAGTACTTC; CDR3: CASSRLAGEPYEQYF
D: TRBD1; J: TRBJ2-2; V: TRBV9; size: -; DNA: TGTGCCAGCAGCAACCACAGGGGCACCGGGGAGCTGTTTTTT; CDR3: CASSNHRGTGELFF
D: -; J: TRBJ1-2; V: TRBV6-5; size: -; DNA: TGTGCCAGCAGTTACTCGGGGGGCGGAGGCTACACCTTC; CDR3: CASSYSGGGGYTF
D: -; J: TRBJ1-2; V: TRBV6-5; size: -; DNA: TGTGCCAGCACCTCCTTGGGCAGGGTTGATGGCTACACCTTC; CDR3: CASTSLGRVDGYTF
D: TRBD2; J: TRBJ2-1; V: TRBV6-6; size: -; DNA: TGTGCCAGCAGTTACTCGGCGGGGGCCTACAATGAGCAGTTCTTC; CDR3: CASSYSAGAYNEQFF
D: -; J: TRBJ2-4; V: TRBV2; size: -; DNA: TGTGCCAGCAGTGAAAAGGGAAGCAAAAACATTCAGTACTTC; CDR3: CASSEKGSKNIQYF
D: -; J: TRBJ2-3; V: TRBV27; size: -; DNA: TGTGCCAGCAGTAAGGGCAGGGTGGTGGATACGCAGTATTTT; CDR3: CASSKGRVVDTQYF
D: -; J: TRBJ2-7; V: TRBV7-9; size: -; DNA: TGTGCCAGCAGCTCCTCCGGGACACGTAGCTCCTACGAGCAGTACTTC; CDR3: CASSSSGTRSSYEQYF
D: -; J: TRBJ2-7; V: TRBV18; size: -; DNA: TGTGCCAGCTCCACCGGGTTACTCTCCTACGAGCAGTACTTC; CDR3: CASSTGLLSYEQYF
D: TRBD1; J: TRBJ1-5; V: TRBV5-1; size: -; DNA: TGCGCCAGCAGCATACAGGGGAATCAGCCCCAGCATTTT; CDR3: CASSIQGNQPQHF
D: -; J: TRBJ1-6; V: TRBV25-1; size: -; DNA: TGTGCCAGCAGAGACAAGGGCAGAGGATCACCCCTCCACTTT; CDR3: CASRDKGRGSPLHF
D: -; J: TRBJ2-7; V: TRBV6-4; size: -; DNA: TGTGCCAGCAGTGCAGGTGTCCAGGCCCCCTCGATTTTTTACGAGCAGTACTTC; CDR3: CASSAGVQAPSIFYEQYF
D: -; J: TRBJ1-3; V: TRBV29-1; size: -; DNA: TGCAGCGTGTATGGGCCTGGAAACACCATATATTTT; CDR3: CSVYGPGNTIYF
D: -; J: TRBJ2-7; V: TRBV21-1; size: -; DNA: TGTGCCAGCAGCCCCCGGGGGAACGAGCAGTACTTC; CDR3: CASSPRGNEQYF
D: TRBD1; J: TRBJ2-7; V: TRBV9; size: once; DNA: TGTGCCAGCAGCGCAGGGGACAGGGAGTACGAGCAGTACTTC; CDR3: CASSAGDREYEQYF
D: TRBD1; J: TRBJ2-5; V: TRBV9; size: -; DNA: TGTGCCAGCAGCCCTACCGGGACAGGGGTAGAGACCCAGTACTTC; CDR3: CASSPTGTGVETQYF
D: TRBD1; J: TRBJ2-7; V: TRBV12-5; size: -; DNA: TGTGCTAGTGGTTTGGCCATCGGGACAGCCAATACCTACGAGCGGTACTTC; CDR3: CASGLAIGTANTYERYF
D: -; J: TRBJ2-1; V: TRBV5-1; size: -; DNA: TGCGCCAGCAGCTTAAGAGGGGAGGGCCAGGGGTATGAGCAGTTCTTC; CDR3: CASSLRGEGQGYEQFF